This T cell receptor beta chain emerged from a study of Ad26.COV2.S vaccination and SARS-CoV-2 variants. Treatment indicated: 19 received Ad26.COV2.S at low or high dose, single or two shots; five or six received placebo; per-sample allocation not given. Day 63 after the first injection of vaccine or placebo was the sampling time. Findings and caveats of the study: It is possible that the TCR breadth and depth analyses underestimated the total T cell responses.

Points on this clone: Its antigen is unknown.

Some clones are missing from TCRdb's copy, which holds only in-frame ones; the method was immunoSEQ multiplex PCR. Here the sample spans around 300,000 clones, around nine tenths being singletons. The CDR3 covers 12 residues. V lost 3 bases to trimming and J lost 7 bases, with 9 bases between them. From germline, CDR1 is MNHNY and CDR2 SVGAGI (reference sequence). The chain has TRBV6-6 and TRBJ1-2, with D unclear. The sample consisted of peripheral blood, taken in a trial of Ad26.COV2.S vaccine versus placebo. This clonotype originated in a person aged 18-60 years who received the Ad26.COV2.S COVID-19 vaccine or a placebo. The CDR3 loop is CASSYTGVGYTF. CDR3 in DNA: TGTGCCAGCAGTTATACGGGTGTTGGCTACACCTTC.